The next 15 T cell receptor beta chains were all read from a single sample in a study of cytomegalovirus exposure and HLA in healthy donors. Researchers ran the PCR with 60 Vbeta and 13 Jbeta primers. Profiled with immunoSEQ multiplex PCR; TCRdb holds only in-frame clones, not every one. The sample shows some 110,000 clones, about 10% of them seen only once. The sequencing input was PBMCs. The source of these receptors is a man aged 25 to 45 in good health and CMV-seronegative.

This chain links TRBV2 with TRBJ1-2; 10 bases match TRBD1. The CDR3 covers 18 residues. Trimming at V came to 0 bases and at J to 2 bases, leaving 9 bases not matched to a gene. The germline V gene encodes CDR1 SNHLY and CDR2 FYNNEI. The CDR3 DNA reads as TGTGCCAGCAGTGAAGCGTATGGACAGGGGGAAAACAACTATGGCTACACCTTC. Its protein product is CASSEAYGQGENNYGYTF.

This clone was seen a handful of times. The rearrangement joins TRBV5-1 to TRBJ2-1, with 13 bases matching TRBD2. The germline gives CDR1 SGHRS, CDR2 YFSETQ. The V and J ends lost 4 bases and 9 bases, in that order; junction bases with no gene match: 7. The CDR3 length is 15 residues. The CDR3 reads CASSPLAGGPAEQFF. In nucleotides, the CDR3 is TGCGCCAGCAGCCCACTAGCGGGGGGGCCTGCTGAGCAGTTCTTC.

The CDR3 sequence: CASTTKGGLAGADTQYF. The CDR3 DNA sequence: TGTGCCAGCACTACTAAGGGAGGGCTGGCCGGGGCAGATACGCAGTATTTT. The chain joins TRBV28 to TRBJ2-3; 7 positions match TRBD2. The ends lost 7 bases at V and 4 bases at J; junction bases unmatched: 17. The CDR3 is 17 amino acids. The germline gives CDR1 MDHEN, CDR2 SYDVKM.

CDR3 sequence: CASSVTGGSNYGYTF. The CDR3 region has the DNA TGTGCCAGTAGTGTAACAGGGGGTTCGAACTATGGCTACACCTTC. The chain couples TRBV19 to TRBJ1-2; 8 bases fit TRBD1. V shed 5 bases and J 2 bases; nucleotides not matched to a gene: 7. The CDR3 extends over 15 amino acids. Germline CDR1 reads LNHDA; CDR2 reads SQIVND (reference sequence).

This clone occurred a few times. V gene TRBV18 combines with J gene TRBJ1-1; 8 bases are a match to TRBD1. Losses at the gene ends were 1 base for V and 1 base for J; bases not matched to a gene: 5. CDR3 length: 16 amino acids. CDR1 and CDR2 (germline): KGHSH, LQKENI. CDR3 nucleotide sequence: TGTGCCAGCTCACCACGGACAGGGAATGCGAACACTGAAGCTTTCTTT. Residues: CASSPRTGNANTEAFF.

The rearrangement joins TRBV2 to TRBJ1-5; possibly TRBD1 for D (5 bases). V was trimmed by 7 bases and J by 0 bases, leaving 13 bases between them. CDR3 size: 15 residues. The V gene's germline CDR1 is SNHLY and CDR2 FYNNEI. CDR3 coding DNA: TGTGCCAGCACCCGGGGGTCCTATAGCAATCAGCCCCAGCATTTT. Translation gives CASTRGSYSNQPQHF.

The CDR3 region is CASSLGQEVGELFF. CDR3 sequence (DNA): TGTGCCAGCAGCTTGGGGCAGGAAGTCGGGGAGCTGTTTTTT. V usage is TRBV5-4 and J usage is TRBJ2-2; D ambiguous. The V end was cut by 0 bases, the J end by 7 bases, with 10 bases between. The CDR3 runs to 14 residues. CDR1 and CDR2 (germline): SGHNT, YYREEE (reference sequence).

This chain's CDR3 is CASSILGRGNNEKLFF. In DNA, the CDR3 is TGTGCCAGCAGCATCCTCGGACGGGGAAATAATGAAAAACTGTTTTTT. V gene TRBV7-8 combines with J gene TRBJ1-4; unclear D gene. CDR1 is SGHVS, CDR2 FQNEAQ, per germline. Trimming pared 5 bases from V and 4 bases from J, leaving 17 bases between. The CDR3 has 16 amino acids.

A few counts support this clone. Germline and junction disagree at one end, which may indicate a read error. This sequence joins TRBV4-3 and TRBJ2-7; unclear D gene. Germline V gene lookup returns CDR1 LGHNA and CDR2 YSLEER. CDR3 length: 15 residues. The CDR3 sequence: CAGSQEAGFLSEQYF. CDR3 DNA: TGCGCCGGCAGCCAAGAGGCCGGGTTCCTCTCCGAGCAGTACTTC.

On this clone: This sample includes further DNA sequences coding for the same CDR3. The V call is TRBV15, the J call TRBJ2-5; tentative D call: TRBD1 (6 bases). The CDR3 covers 15 residues. CDR1 and CDR2 (germline): LNHNV, YYDKDF (reference sequence). V dropped 4 bases and J dropped 2 bases, with 14 bases sitting between them. Here the CDR3 DNA reads TGTGCCACCAGCACCAGGGGTTCTGGGCAAGAGACCCAGTACTTC. This translates into CATSTRGSGQETQYF.

This chain links TRBV6-4 with TRBJ1-4; D unclear. V was shortened by 6 bases and J by 1 base, with 12 bases between the two germline ends. Germline CDR1 reads MRHNA; CDR2 reads SNTAGT. This CDR3 spans 15 amino acids. The CDR3 loop reads CASRPGRGTNEKLFF. CDR3 sequence (DNA): TGTGCCAGCAGACCCGGACGGGGAACTAATGAAAAACTGTTTTTT.

V gene TRBV19 combines with J gene TRBJ1-2; a possible D gene is TRBD1 (6 bases). CDR1 is LNHDA, CDR2 SQIVND, per germline (reference sequence). Trimming cost V 4 bases and J 3 bases, with 15 bases left between them. The CDR3 has 15 amino acids. The CDR3 bases are TGTGCCAGTAGTACTACAGGGAGGGCAGACTATGGCTACACCTTC. Its protein is CASSTTGRADYGYTF.

This chain uses TRBV7-8 with TRBJ2-1; 7 positions match TRBD1. This CDR3 comprises 12 residues. V trimming: 1 base; J trimming: 15 bases; junction bases outside the gene matches: 6. The germline CDR1 and CDR2 sequences are SGHVS and FQNEAQ. The CDR3 region is CASSLVRQGTFF. CDR3 nucleotides: TGTGCCAGCAGCTTAGTTCGACAGGGTACGTTCTTC.

The chain combines TRBV5-4 with TRBJ2-3, with D possibly TRBD2 on 6 matching bases. Germline V CDR1 and CDR2: SGHNT, YYREEE (reference sequence). This CDR3 is built from 14 residues. Trimming shortened V by 4 bases and J by 0 bases, and 9 bases separated the two germline ends. CDR3 protein: CASSGGLSTDTQYF. The DNA of the CDR3 is TGTGCCAGCAGCGGAGGACTAAGCACAGATACGCAGTATTTT.

The chain couples TRBV18 to TRBJ1-1; 8 bases map to TRBD1. CDR3 length equals 17 residues. Germline CDR1 KGHSH, CDR2 LQKENI. J was trimmed by 3 bases and V by 2 bases; bases with no gene match: 11. The CDR3 nucleotides read TGTGCCAGCTCACCAAACGCGCCAGGGGGCGCGTACACTGAAGCTTTCTTT. Its translation: CASSPNAPGGAYTEAFF.